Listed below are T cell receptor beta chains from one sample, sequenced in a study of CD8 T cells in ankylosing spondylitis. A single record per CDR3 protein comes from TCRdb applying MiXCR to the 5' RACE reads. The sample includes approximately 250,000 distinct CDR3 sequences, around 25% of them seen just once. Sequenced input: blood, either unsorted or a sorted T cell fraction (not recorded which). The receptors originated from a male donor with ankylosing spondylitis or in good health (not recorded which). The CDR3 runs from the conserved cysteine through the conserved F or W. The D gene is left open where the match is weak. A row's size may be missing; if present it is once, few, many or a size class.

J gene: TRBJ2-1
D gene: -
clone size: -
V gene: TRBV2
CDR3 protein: CASTGVGLNSYNEQFF
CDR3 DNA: TGTGCCAGCACGGGGGTGGGACTTAACTCCTACAATGAGCAGTTCTTC

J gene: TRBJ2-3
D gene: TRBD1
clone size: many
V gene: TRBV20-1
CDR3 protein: CSANPGQGNTDTQYF
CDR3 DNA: TGCAGTGCTAACCCGGGACAGGGGAACACAGATACGCAGTATTTT

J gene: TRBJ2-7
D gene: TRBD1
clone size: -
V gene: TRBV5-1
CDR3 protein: CASRILPGQGSQGQYF
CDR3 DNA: TGCGCCAGCAGAATCCTACCGGGACAGGGATCCCAGGGGCAGTACTTC

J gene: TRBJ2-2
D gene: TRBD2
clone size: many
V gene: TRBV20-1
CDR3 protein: CSARGLAGAINTGELFF
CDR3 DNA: TGCAGTGCTAGAGGGTTAGCGGGGGCCATAAACACCGGGGAGCTGTTTTTT

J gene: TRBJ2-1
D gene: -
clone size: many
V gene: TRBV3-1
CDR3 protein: CASSQYPGTNFNEQFF
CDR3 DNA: TGTGCCAGCAGCCAATACCCCGGGACCAATTTCAATGAGCAGTTCTTC

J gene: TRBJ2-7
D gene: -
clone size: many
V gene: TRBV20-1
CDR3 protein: CSATTGRGGYEQYF
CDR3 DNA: TGCAGTGCTACCACGGGACGCGGTGGCTACGAGCAGTACTTC

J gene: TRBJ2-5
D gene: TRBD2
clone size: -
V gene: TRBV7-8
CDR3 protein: CASGLAVQETQYF
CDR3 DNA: TGTGCCAGCGGCCTAGCGGTTCAAGAGACCCAGTACTTC

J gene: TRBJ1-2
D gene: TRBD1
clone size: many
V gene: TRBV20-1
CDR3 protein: CSAEVQGGYGYTF
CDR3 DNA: TGCAGTGCCGAGGTCCAGGGGGGCTATGGCTACACCTTC

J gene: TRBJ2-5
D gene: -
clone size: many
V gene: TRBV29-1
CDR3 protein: CSVRGQTLWETQYF
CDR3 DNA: TGCAGCGTCAGAGGACAGACACTATGGGAGACCCAGTACTTC

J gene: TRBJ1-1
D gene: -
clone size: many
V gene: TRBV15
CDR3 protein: CATSSTTRNTEAFF
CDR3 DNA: TGTGCCACCAGCAGCACTACAAGGAACACTGAAGCTTTCTTT

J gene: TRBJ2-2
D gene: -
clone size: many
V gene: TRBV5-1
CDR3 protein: CASSMDNTGELFF
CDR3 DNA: TGCGCCAGCAGCATGGACAACACCGGGGAGCTGTTTTTT

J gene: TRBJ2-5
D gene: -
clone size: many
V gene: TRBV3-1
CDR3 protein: CASSQGFRVGGETQYF
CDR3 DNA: TGTGCCAGCAGCCAAGGTTTCCGGGTAGGGGGAGAGACCCAGTACTTC

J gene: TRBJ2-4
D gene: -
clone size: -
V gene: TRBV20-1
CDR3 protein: CSARSLAKNIQYF
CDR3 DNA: TGCAGTGCTAGATCACTAGCCAAAAACATTCAGTACTTC

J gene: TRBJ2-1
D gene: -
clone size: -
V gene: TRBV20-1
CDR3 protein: CSASAGRANEQFF
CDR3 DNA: TGCAGTGCTAGCGCAGGGAGAGCGAATGAGCAGTTCTTC

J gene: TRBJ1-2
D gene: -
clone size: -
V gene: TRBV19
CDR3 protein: CASSIEGYDGYTF
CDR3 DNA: TGTGCCAGTAGTATAGAAGGGTATGATGGCTACACCTTC

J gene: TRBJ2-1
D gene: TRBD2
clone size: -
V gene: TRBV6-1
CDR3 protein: CATQGGGLLNEQFF
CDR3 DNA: TGTGCCACCCAAGGCGGGGGGCTCTTGAATGAGCAGTTCTTC

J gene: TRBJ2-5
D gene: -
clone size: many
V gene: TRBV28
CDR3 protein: CASSFPTEETQYF
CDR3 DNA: TGTGCCAGCAGTTTCCCGACAGAAGAGACCCAGTACTTC

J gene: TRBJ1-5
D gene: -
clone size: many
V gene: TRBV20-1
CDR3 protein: CSARDSSSNQPQHF
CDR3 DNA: TGCAGTGCTAGAGATAGTAGCAGCAATCAGCCCCAGCATTTT

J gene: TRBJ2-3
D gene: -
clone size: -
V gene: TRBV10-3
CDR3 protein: CAISEGSSGATQYF
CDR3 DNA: TGTGCCATCAGTGAAGGTAGCAGTGGAGCTACGCAGTATTTT

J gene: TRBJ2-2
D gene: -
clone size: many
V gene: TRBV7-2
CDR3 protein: CASSLNRRMLTGELFF
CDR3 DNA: TGTGCCAGCAGCTTAAATCGCAGGATGCTAACCGGGGAGCTGTTTTTT

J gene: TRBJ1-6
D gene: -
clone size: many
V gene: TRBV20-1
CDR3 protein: CSARDPAPSSYNSPLHF
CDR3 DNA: TGCAGTGCTAGAGATCCAGCGCCGAGCTCCTATAATTCACCCCTCCACTTT

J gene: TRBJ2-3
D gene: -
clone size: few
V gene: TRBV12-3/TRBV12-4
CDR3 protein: CASTSDQTSTDTQYF
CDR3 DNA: TGTGCCAGCACCTCGGACCAGACTAGCACAGATACGCAGTATTTT

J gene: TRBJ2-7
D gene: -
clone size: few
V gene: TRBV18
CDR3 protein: CASSPGGGPYEQYF
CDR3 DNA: TGTGCCAGCTCGCCAGGGGGGGGCCCCTACGAGCAGTACTTC

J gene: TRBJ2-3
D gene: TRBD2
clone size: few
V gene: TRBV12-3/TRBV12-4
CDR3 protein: CASSPLSGERQYF
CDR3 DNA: TGTGCCAGCAGTCCCCTTAGCGGGGAAAGACAGTATTTT

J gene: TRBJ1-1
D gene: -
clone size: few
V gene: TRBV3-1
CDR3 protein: CASSPEQNTEAFF
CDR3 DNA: TGTGCCAGCAGCCCAGAACAGAACACTGAAGCTTTCTTT

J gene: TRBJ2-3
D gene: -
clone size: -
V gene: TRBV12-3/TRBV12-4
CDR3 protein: CASSPQSGPAQYF
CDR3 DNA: TGTGCCAGCAGCCCTCAATCCGGCCCGGCGCAGTATTTT

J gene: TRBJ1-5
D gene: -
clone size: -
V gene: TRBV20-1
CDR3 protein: CSARDSFRPNQPQHF
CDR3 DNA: TGCAGTGCTAGAGATTCTTTTCGACCCAATCAGCCCCAGCATTTT

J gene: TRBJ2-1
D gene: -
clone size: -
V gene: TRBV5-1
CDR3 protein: CASQISYNEQFF
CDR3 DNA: TGCGCCAGCCAAATCTCCTACAATGAGCAGTTCTTC

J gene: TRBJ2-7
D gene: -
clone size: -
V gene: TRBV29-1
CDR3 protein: CSALDRASYEHYF
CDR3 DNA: TGCAGCGCATTAGACAGAGCAAGCTACGAGCACTACTTC

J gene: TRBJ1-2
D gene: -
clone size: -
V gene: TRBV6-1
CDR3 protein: CASSPDRTSGYTF
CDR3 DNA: TGTGCCAGCAGTCCGGACCGAACTAGTGGCTACACCTTC

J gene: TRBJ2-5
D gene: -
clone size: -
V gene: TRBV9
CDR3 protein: CASSVGQIVQETQYF
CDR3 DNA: TGTGCCAGCAGCGTAGGACAAATCGTTCAAGAGACCCAGTACTTC

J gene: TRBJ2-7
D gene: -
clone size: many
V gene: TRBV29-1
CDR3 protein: CSVEGSSADEQYF
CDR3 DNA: TGCAGCGTTGAAGGGTCAAGCGCGGACGAGCAGTACTTC

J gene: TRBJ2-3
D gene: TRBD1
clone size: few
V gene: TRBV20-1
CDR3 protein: CSFRGTGNMFTDTQYF
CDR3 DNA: TGCAGCTTTAGGGGGACAGGCAATATGTTCACAGATACGCAGTATTTT

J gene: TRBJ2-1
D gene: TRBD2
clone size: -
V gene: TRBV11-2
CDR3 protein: CASSWASGGNEQFF
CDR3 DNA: TGTGCCAGCAGCTGGGCTAGCGGGGGTAATGAGCAGTTCTTC

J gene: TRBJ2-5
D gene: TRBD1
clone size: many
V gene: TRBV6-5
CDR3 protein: CASSYTWTGKSQETQYF
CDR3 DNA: TGTGCCAGCAGTTACACGTGGACAGGGAAAAGCCAAGAGACCCAGTACTTC

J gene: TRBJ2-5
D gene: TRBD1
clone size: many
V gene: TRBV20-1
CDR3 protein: CSARGQFQETQYF
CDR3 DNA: TGCAGTGCTAGGGGACAGTTCCAAGAGACCCAGTACTTC

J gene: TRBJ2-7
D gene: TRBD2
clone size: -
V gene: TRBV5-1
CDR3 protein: CATHRGDPTYEQYF
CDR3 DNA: TGCGCCACCCATCGGGGGGATCCCACCTACGAGCAGTACTTC

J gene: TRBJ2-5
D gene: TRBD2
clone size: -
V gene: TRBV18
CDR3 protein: CASSQGLAGGKSQETQYF
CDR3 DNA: TGTGCCAGCTCCCAAGGACTAGCGGGGGGCAAAAGCCAAGAGACCCAGTACTTC

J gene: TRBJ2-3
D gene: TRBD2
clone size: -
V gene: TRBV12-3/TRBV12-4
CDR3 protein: CASSLAGLTDTQYF
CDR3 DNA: TGTGCCAGCAGTCTAGCGGGGTTGACAGATACGCAGTATTTT

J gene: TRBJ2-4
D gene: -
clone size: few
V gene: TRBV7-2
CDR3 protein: CASSNPRNIQYF
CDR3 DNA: TGTGCCAGCAGCAACCCAAGAAACATTCAGTACTTC

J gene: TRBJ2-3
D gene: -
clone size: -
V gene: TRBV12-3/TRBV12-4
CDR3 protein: CASSSYFREDTQYF
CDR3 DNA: TGTGCCAGCAGTTCATACTTCAGGGAAGATACGCAGTATTTT

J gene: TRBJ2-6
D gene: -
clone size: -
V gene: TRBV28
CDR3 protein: CASSPYGGAGANVLTF
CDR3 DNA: TGTGCCAGCAGTCCCTATGGGGGGGCGGGGGCCAACGTCCTGACTTTC

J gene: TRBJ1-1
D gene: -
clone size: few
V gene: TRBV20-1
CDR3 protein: CSARPGQMNTEAFF
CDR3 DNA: TGCAGTGCTCGCCCCGGACAGATGAACACTGAAGCTTTCTTT

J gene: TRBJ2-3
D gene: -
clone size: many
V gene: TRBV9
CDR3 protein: CASSDRVEFTDTQYF
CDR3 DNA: TGTGCCAGCAGCGACCGCGTGGAATTCACAGATACGCAGTATTTT

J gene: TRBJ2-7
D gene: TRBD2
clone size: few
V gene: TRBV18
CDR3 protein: CASSPGRGVLSEQYF
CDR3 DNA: TGTGCCAGCTCACCAGGACGGGGGGTCCTCTCGGAGCAGTACTTC

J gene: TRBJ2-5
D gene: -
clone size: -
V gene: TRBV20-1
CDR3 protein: CSRHQETQYF
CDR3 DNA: TGCAGTCGGCACCAAGAGACCCAGTACTTC

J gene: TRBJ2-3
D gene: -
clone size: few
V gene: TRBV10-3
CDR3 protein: CAINQQSTDTQYF
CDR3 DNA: TGTGCCATCAATCAACAAAGCACAGATACGCAGTATTTT

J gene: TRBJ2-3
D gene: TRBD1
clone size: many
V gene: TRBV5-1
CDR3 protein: CASSHGQGGSDTQYF
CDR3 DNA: TGCGCCAGCAGCCACGGACAGGGTGGGTCAGATACGCAGTATTTT

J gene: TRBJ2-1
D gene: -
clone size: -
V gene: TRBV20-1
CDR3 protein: CSARDIGLWGLLPYNEQFF
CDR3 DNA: TGCAGTGCTAGAGATATCGGGCTTTGGGGGCTCCTGCCCTACAATGAGCAGTTCTTC

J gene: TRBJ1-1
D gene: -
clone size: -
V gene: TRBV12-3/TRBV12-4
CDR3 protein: CASSFLAGYEAFF
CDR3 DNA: TGTGCCAGCAGTTTCTTGGCCGGCTATGAAGCTTTCTTT

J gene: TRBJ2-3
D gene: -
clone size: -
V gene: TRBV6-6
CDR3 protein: CASRQATDTQYF
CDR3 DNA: TGTGCCAGCAGACAAGCCACAGATACGCAGTATTTT

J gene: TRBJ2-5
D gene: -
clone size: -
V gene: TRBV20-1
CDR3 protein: CSARAGFQETQYF
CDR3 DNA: TGCAGTGCTAGAGCAGGGTTTCAAGAGACCCAGTACTTC

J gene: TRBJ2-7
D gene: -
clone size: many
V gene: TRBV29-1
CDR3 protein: CSVTGNSYEQYF
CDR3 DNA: TGCAGCGTTACCGGCAACTCCTACGAGCAGTACTTC

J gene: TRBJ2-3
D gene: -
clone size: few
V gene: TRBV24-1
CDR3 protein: CATSASPFGDLSTDTQYF
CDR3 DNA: TGTGCCACCAGTGCCTCCCCCTTCGGGGACTTGTCCACAGATACGCAGTATTTT